These 8 T cell receptor beta chains share one sample of origin, sequenced in a study of cytomegalovirus exposure and HLA in healthy donors. A multiplex PCR was run with 60 Vbeta primers and 13 Jbeta primers. Sequencing used immunoSEQ multiplex PCR; TCRdb keeps in-frame clones, though not all of them. The sample yields approximately 140,000 clones, about 76% seen once. The sample was PBMCs. The source is a female donor in good health and CMV-seronegative.

This clone has only a few counts. This sequence joins TRBV4-3 and TRBJ2-7; the D gene is possibly TRBD1 (5 bases). CDR3 size: 13 residues. V shed 1 base and J shed 5 bases, with 9 bases lying between them. Per germline, CDR1 LGHNA and CDR2 YSLEER. CDR3 in amino acids: CASSQAQGDEQYF. The CDR3 region has the DNA TGCGCCAGCAGCCAAGCCCAGGGCGACGAGCAGTACTTC.

The rearrangement joins TRBV4-3 to TRBJ2-7, with 9 bases lining up with TRBD2. The germline gives CDR1 LGHNA, CDR2 YSLEER. This CDR3 is 15 amino acids long. The junction had 2 bases not matched to a gene; V was cut back by 2 bases and J by 0 bases. DNA of the CDR3: TGCGCCAGCAGCCAATCTAGCGGGAACTCCTACGAGCAGTACTTC. Translation: CASSQSSGNSYEQYF.

This chain uses TRBV10-3 with TRBJ1-2; D perhaps matches TRBD1 (5 bases). V lost 4 bases to trimming and J lost 6 bases, with 12 bases between them. The CDR3 covers 13 residues. The germline V gene encodes CDR1 ENHRY and CDR2 SYGVKD. The DNA of the CDR3 is TGTGCCATCAGTGCCGCGGGGACGGATGGCTACACCTTC. It specifies CAISAAGTDGYTF.

This clone was counted many times. This chain links TRBV2 with TRBJ2-1; TRBD2 agrees at 10 bases. The germline V gene has CDR1 SNHLY and CDR2 FYNNEI. V was clipped by 4 bases and J by 6 bases; unmatched bases: 3. CDR3 length: 14 amino acids. The CDR3 DNA reads TGTGCCAGCAGTGTGAGCGGGGGGGCCAATGAGCAGTTCTTC. It specifies CASSVSGGANEQFF. The whole variable domain, remainder taken from reference TRBV2 and TRBJ2-1, is EPEVTQTPSHQVTQMGQEVILRCVPISNHLYFYWYRQILGQKVEFLVSFYNNEISEKSEIFDDQFSVERPDGSNFTLKIRSTKLEDSAMYFCASSVSGGANEQFFGPGTRLTVL.

CDR3 nucleotides: TGTGCCAGCAGGCTAGCGGGAGATTTCGGGGAGCTGTTTTTT. This sequence encodes CASRLAGDFGELFF. The chain links TRBV2 to TRBJ2-2; 10 bases map to TRBD2. The CDR3 runs 14 residues. J lost 7 bases, V lost 6 bases, and 5 bases had no gene match. Germline CDR1 reads SNHLY; CDR2 reads FYNNEI. The full variable domain, with the rest looked up from reference TRBV2 and TRBJ2-2, is EPEVTQTPSHQVTQMGQEVILRCVPISNHLYFYWYRQILGQKVEFLVSFYNNEISEKSEIFDDQFSVERPDGSNFTLKIRSTKLEDSAMYFCASRLAGDFGELFFGEGSRLTVL.

The rearrangement joins TRBV5-8 to TRBJ1-3; D is unresolved. Germline CDR1 reads SGHTS; CDR2 reads YDEGEE. CDR3 length equals 15 residues. Trimming stripped 0 bases from V and 2 bases from J, with 9 bases between. The CDR3 sequence: CASSLGSRAGNTIYF. The CDR3 DNA reads as TGTGCCAGCAGCTTGGGGTCACGGGCTGGAAACACCATATATTTT.

This chain uses TRBV5-1 with TRBJ2-3; 8 nucleotides match TRBD2. The CDR3 totals 14 residues. Trimming at V came to 2 bases and at J to 4 bases, leaving 3 bases not matched to a gene. CDR1 is SGHRS, CDR2 YFSETQ, per germline. DNA for the CDR3: TGCGCCAGCAGCTTTTCAGCGGGGGCAGATACGCAGTATTTT. It is translated as CASSFSAGADTQYF.

J is TRBJ2-5 and V is TRBV5-6, with D perhaps matching TRBD1 (6 bases). CDR1 and CDR2 from the germline V gene are SGHDT and YYEEEE. This CDR3 is 18 amino acids long. Trimming removed 4 bases at V and 7 bases at J, with 29 bases between. DNA for the CDR3: TGTGCCAGCAGCCCCCCGTACAGGGATCCCAAGAGACGGCGGACCCAGTACTTC. Translated, it gives CASSPPYRDPKRRRTQYF.